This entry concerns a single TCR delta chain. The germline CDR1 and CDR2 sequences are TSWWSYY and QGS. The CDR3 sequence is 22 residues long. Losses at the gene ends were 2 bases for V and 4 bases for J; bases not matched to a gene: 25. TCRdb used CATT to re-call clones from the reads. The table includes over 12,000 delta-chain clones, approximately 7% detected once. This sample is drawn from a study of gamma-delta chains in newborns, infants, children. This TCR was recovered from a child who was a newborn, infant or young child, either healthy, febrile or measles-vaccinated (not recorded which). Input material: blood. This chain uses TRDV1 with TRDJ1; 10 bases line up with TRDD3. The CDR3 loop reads CALGEFPAFLITGGDTDDKLIF. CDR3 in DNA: TGTGCTCTTGGGGAATTCCCGGCCTTCCTAATAACTGGGGGGGATACGGACGATAAACTCATCTTT.